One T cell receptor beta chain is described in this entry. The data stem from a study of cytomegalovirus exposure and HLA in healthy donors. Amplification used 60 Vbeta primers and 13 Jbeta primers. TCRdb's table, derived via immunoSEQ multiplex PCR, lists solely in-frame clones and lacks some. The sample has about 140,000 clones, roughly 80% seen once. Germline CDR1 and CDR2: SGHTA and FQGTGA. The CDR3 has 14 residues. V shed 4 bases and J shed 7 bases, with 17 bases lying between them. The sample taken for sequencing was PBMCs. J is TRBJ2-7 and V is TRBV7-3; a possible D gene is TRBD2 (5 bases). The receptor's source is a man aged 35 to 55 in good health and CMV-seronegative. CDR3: CASSSAAWGEEQYF. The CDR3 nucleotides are TGTGCCAGCAGCTCCGCGGCCTGGGGAGAAGAGCAGTACTTC.